This TCR beta chain came from a study of blood T cells in healthy people across ages. Findings of the study overall: Whereas aged donors had fewer naive CD4+ cells, long-lived donors had more of them and higher diversity.

Whenever a sample was processed, at least 6 million PBMCs were isolated. It was with a sample-barcoded 5' primer and a J-beta primer mix that a second PCR of roughly 7 to 11 cycles was run. TCRdb reprocessed the 5' RACE reads via MiXCR and lists one record per CDR3 protein. The sample contains about 680,000 distinct CDR3 sequences, more than 40% of which appear only once. This clonotype has a handful of counts. Its antigen is as yet unknown. V lost 4 bases, J lost 2 bases, and 12 bases lay in between. This CDR3 spans 14 amino acids. Germline values: CDR1 SGHDT, CDR2 YYEEEE. J is TRBJ1-2 and V is TRBV5-6; D may be TRBD1 (5 bases). The receptor was isolated from an older woman in good health. Sequencing used blood. CDR3 in DNA: TGTGCCAGCAGCCGGGTCAGGGTGAACTATGGCTACACCTTC. Protein sequence: CASSRVRVNYGYTF.